The clone carrying this TCR beta chain was counted only a few times. The data belong to a study of beta chain features in type 1 diabetes. The CDR3 totals 17 residues. V lost 2 bases and J lost 4; bases outside the gene matches: 10. Germline loops: CDR1 SGHTA, CDR2 FQGNSA. Sequenced material consisted of expressed TCRB transcripts (all of the isolated RNA was reverse transcribed). Assay: immunoSEQ multiplex PCR; the TCRdb copy retains only in-frame clones and omits some. The sample includes 900,000 or so clones, about 17% of them seen just once. Sequencing used naive CD4+ T cells from blood. V usage is TRBV7-2 and J usage is TRBJ2-1; 8 bases fit TRBD2. This sequence was found in a woman between 18 and 29 years old in good health. The CDR3: CASSLMAGGPTYNEQFF. The CDR3 region has the DNA TGTGCCAGCAGCTTAATGGCGGGAGGCCCCACGTACAATGAGCAGTTCTTC.